This TCR beta chain was retrieved from a study of cytomegalovirus exposure and HLA in healthy donors. Study-level results: Several top significant clusters appeared, in a later analysis, to be linked to common viral pathogens. Earlier analysis found most TCR beta V segments productive about 87% or about 30% of the time.

This CDR3 contains 15 residues. Germline values: CDR1 SGHRS, CDR2 YFSETQ. V gave up 4 bases and J gave up 2 bases; unmatched junction bases: 2. PCR used 60 Vbeta primers and 13 Jbeta primers. Data came from immunoSEQ multiplex PCR; TCRdb stores just in-frame clones and leaves some out. The table records 150,000 to 200,000 clones, 75% to 85% of them present only once. A remark on this clone: Antigen: not known.

This clonotype was obtained from a woman between 50 and 59 years old in good health and CMV-seropositive. The specimen sequenced was PBMCs. The chain combines TRBV5-1 with TRBJ2-6, with 8 bases lining up with TRBD1. This chain's CDR3 is CASSIQGAGANVLTF. The CDR3 DNA sequence: TGCGCCAGCAGCATACAGGGGGCTGGGGCCAACGTCCTGACTTTC.